This is a list of T cell receptor beta chains from one sample in a study of technical replicates of blood from four donors. Sequenced by immunoSEQ multiplex PCR; TCRdb stores in-frame clones only, minus some. The sample has about 81,000 clones, 80% to 95% seen once. Sample: T cells isolated from PBMCs. Receptors originate from a human donor in good health. Each CDR3 is given with its conserved first and last residue. D genes are given only for firm matches. Rows give clone size only sometimes, using once, few, many, or a class for an expanded clone.

d_call j_call clone_size cdr3_length v_call cdr3_aa cdr3_nt
NA TRBJ2-7 NA 15 TRBV29-1 CSVEDVRGYEYEQYF TGCAGCGTTGAGGATGTCAGGGGCTACGAGTACGAGCAGTACTTC
NA TRBJ2-2 NA 14 TRBV4-1 CASSRIPGNGELFF TGCGCCAGCAGTCGGATACCGGGTAACGGGGAGCTGTTTTTT
TRBD1 TRBJ1-1 NA 14 TRBV7-3 CASSQQGLNTEAFF TGTGCCAGCAGCCAACAGGGGTTGAACACTGAAGCTTTCTTT
NA TRBJ2-1 NA 12 TRBV6-5 CASSYSPYEQFF TGTGCCAGCAGTTACTCCCCTTATGAGCAGTTCTTC
NA TRBJ1-5 NA 15 TRBV12-5 CASGTTGSSNQPQHF TGTGCTAGTGGCACCACAGGGAGTAGCAATCAGCCCCAGCATTTT
TRBD1 TRBJ1-1 once 15 TRBV6-1 CASSEADRGGTEAFF TGTGCCAGCAGTGAAGCCGACAGGGGGGGCACTGAAGCTTTCTTT
NA TRBJ2-7 once 12 TRBV7-8 CASSFNNAEQYF TGTGCCAGCAGTTTTAACAACGCCGAGCAGTACTTC
NA TRBJ1-2 NA 14 TRBV28 CASSLDGAGNGYTF TGTGCCAGCAGTTTAGATGGGGCAGGGAATGGCTACACCTTC
TRBD1 TRBJ1-4 once 16 TRBV6-6 CASRPDFGTANEKLFF TGTGCCAGCAGACCCGACTTCGGGACAGCTAATGAAAAACTGTTTTTT
TRBD1 TRBJ1-2 NA 14 TRBV5-6 CATNSGGNHYGYTF TGTGCCACCAATTCAGGGGGCAATCACTATGGCTACACCTTC
TRBD2 TRBJ2-7 NA 14 TRBV7-9 CASSGGLAGDEQYF TGTGCCAGCAGCGGGGGACTCGCGGGGGACGAGCAGTACTTC
NA TRBJ2-7 NA 12 TRBV6-1 CASSEERYEQYF TGTGCCAGCAGTGAAGAGAGGTACGAGCAGTACTTC
TRBD2 TRBJ2-7 NA 15 TRBV5-1 CASSPIAGGSEEQYF TGCGCCAGCAGCCCGATAGCGGGGGGATCGGAAGAGCAGTACTTC
TRBD2 TRBJ2-1 few 15 TRBV30 CAWSEKGLASDEQFF TGTGCCTGGAGTGAAAAAGGACTAGCTTCCGATGAGCAGTTCTTC
NA TRBJ2-2 NA 17 TRBV5-6 CASSLLTGGPNTGELFF TGTGCCAGCAGCTTGTTAACGGGGGGCCCGAACACCGGGGAGCTGTTTTTT
TRBD1 TRBJ2-3 once 14 TRBV27 CASRRTGGTDTQYF TGTGCCAGCAGGAGGACAGGGGGTACAGATACGCAGTATTTT
NA TRBJ1-1 NA 15 TRBV28 CASIGSGGAGTEAFF TGTGCCAGCATCGGTTCTGGAGGGGCAGGGACTGAAGCTTTCTTT
NA TRBJ1-5 NA 14 TRBV6-5 CASSYHRENQPQHF TGTGCCAGCAGTTACCACAGGGAAAATCAGCCCCAGCATTTT
TRBD1 TRBJ2-5 NA 17 TRBV27 CASSTSRDRGFQETQYF TGTGCCAGCAGTACGAGTCGGGACAGGGGTTTCCAAGAGACCCAGTACTTC
NA TRBJ1-2 NA 14 TRBV10-3 CAISEPRSNYGYTF TGTGCCATCAGTGAGCCCCGTAGTAACTATGGCTACACCTTC
TRBD1 TRBJ2-7 once 15 TRBV16 CASSHGTGPSREQYF TGTGCCAGCAGCCACGGGACAGGACCTTCGCGGGAGCAGTACTTC
TRBD2 TRBJ2-7 NA 13 TRBV27 CASSLTSGYEQYF TGTGCCAGCAGTTTGACTAGCGGCTACGAGCAGTACTTC
TRBD1 TRBJ2-5 NA 12 TRBV2 CAISPDRGPQYF TGTGCCATTTCGCCGGACAGGGGGCCCCAGTACTTC
TRBD2 TRBJ2-1 once 17 TRBV7-9 CASSLGWERESDNEQFF TGTGCCAGCAGCTTAGGGTGGGAGCGGGAGTCCGACAATGAGCAGTTCTTC
TRBD2 TRBJ2-7 NA 15 TRBV6-5 CASSLAGGRFYEQYF TGTGCCAGCAGTCTAGCGGGAGGTCGGTTCTACGAGCAGTACTTC
NA TRBJ2-7 NA 12 TRBV5-6 CASSLWAGEQYF TGTGCCAGCAGCTTGTGGGCCGGCGAGCAGTACTTC